This T cell receptor (beta chain) emerged from a study of OX40 agonist ivuxolimab in advanced cancers. Study background: Patients took ivuxolimab, an agonistic anti-OX40 (CD134) antibody. Participants averaged roughly 57 years of age (range about 23 to 90) and were roughly 80% male.

Overall study results and limits: Nonresponders included some who also had low normalized T-cell clonal expansion.

Assay: immunoSEQ multiplex PCR; the TCRdb copy retains only in-frame clones and omits some. The data show tens of thousands of clones, approximately 88% seen once. Sampled blood was obtained at baseline, cycle 4 day 1, and cycle 7 day 1. Trimming stripped 6 bases from V and 4 bases from J, with 6 bases between. Germline-derived CDR1 and CDR2 are MNHNY and SVGAGI (reference sequence). The CDR3 has 11 amino acids. On this clone: Its specificity is unknown.

Material: CD4+ or CD8+ T cells sorted from blood, obtained in a trial of the OX40 agonist ivuxolimab. The chain couples TRBV6-6 to TRBJ1-1; D unclear. This sequence was found in an adult with an advanced solid tumor such as melanoma, head and neck, liver or kidney cancer. The DNA of the CDR3 is TGTGCCAGCAGGATGGGCACTGAAGCTTTCTTT. It specifies CASRMGTEAFF.